This section outlines one T cell receptor beta chain sequence together with its context. The sample belongs to a study of blood T cell repertoires in COVID-19. This CDR3 comprises 19 residues. V was trimmed by 1 base and J by 5 bases, leaving 24 bases between them. The germline V gene encodes CDR1 SGHRS and CDR2 YFSETQ. In the authors' methods: From reference gene primer amplification, estimates of nucleated cell counts were derived. The table came from immunoSEQ multiplex PCR; TCRdb's copy has only in-frame clones and leaves some out. V, J and clone size are taken as reported in that table, and D and trimming were inferred from the DNA itself. The sample contains tens of thousands of clones, about 84% of which appear only once.

The sequencing sample was made of peripheral blood. This TCR derives from a human donor in a cohort sampled during active COVID-19. The genes are TRBV5-1 and TRBJ1-4, with D maybe TRBD1 (6 bases). As DNA, the CDR3 is TGCGCCAGCAGCTTGACCCTAGTAGGACAGTCTGGGGGAAATGAAAAACTGTTTTTT. Its translation: CASSLTLVGQSGGNEKLFF.